Shown below are 25 T cell receptor beta chains from a single sample sequenced in a study of blood T cells in healthy people across ages. A second PCR, run for roughly 7 to 12 cycles, used a sample-barcoded 5' primer plus a J-beta primer mix. TCRdb reprocessed the 5' RACE reads with MiXCR, giving one entry per CDR3 protein. The data show 1.5 million to 1.8 million distinct CDR3 sequences, approximately 43% seen once. Sequences were obtained from blood. These receptor sequences come from a woman between 18 and 29 years old in good health.

The V and J genes are TRBV29-1 and TRBJ1-1; D not resolved. Germline CDR1 is SQVTM and CDR2 is ANQGSEA. V dropped 6 bases and J dropped 7 bases, with 12 bases sitting between them. This CDR3 contains 11 residues. CDR3 amino acids: CSVLERVEAFF. CDR3 bases: TGCAGCGTCTTGGAGCGAGTTGAAGCTTTCTTT.

This clonotype was seen a few times. This chain uses TRBV4-1 with TRBJ1-1; D is possibly TRBD1 (6 bases). This CDR3 spans 15 amino acids. Trimming shortened V by 0 bases and J by 5 bases, and 13 bases separated the two germline ends. The V gene's germline CDR1 is MGHRA and CDR2 YSYEKL. CDR3: CASSQEQGTRTEAFF. As DNA, the CDR3 is TGCGCCAGCAGCCAAGAGCAGGGGACAAGGACTGAAGCTTTCTTT.

V and J are TRBV18 and TRBJ2-3; D may be TRBD1 or TRBD2 (5 bases each). Deletions cut 0 bases from V and 2 bases from J, with 12 bases between. CDR3 length: 16 amino acids. The germline V gene has CDR1 KGHSH and CDR2 LQKENI. In nucleotides, the CDR3 is TGTGCCAGCTCACCACCGGGACGGTTAAACACAGATACGCAGTATTTT. Protein sequence: CASSPPGRLNTDTQYF.

About this clonotype: A junction end diverges from the germline sequence, so it may reflect a read error. This chain joins TRBV15 and TRBJ2-3, with D perhaps TRBD2 (5 bases). This CDR3 region has 23 residues. In germline, CDR1 is LNHNV, CDR2 YYDKDF (reference sequence). CDR3 loop: CVTSREPTTWGSRPMEGTDTQYF. The CDR3 region has the DNA TGTGTCACCAGCAGAGAACCTACAACTTGGGGTAGCAGGCCTATGGAGGGCACAGATACGCAGTATTTT. Looking up the rest from reference TRBV15 and TRBJ2-3 gives the full variable domain: DAMVIQNPRYQVTQFGKPVTLSCSQTLNHNVMYWYQQKSSQAPKLLFHYYDKDFNNEADTPDNFQSRRPNTSFCFLDIRSPGLGDTAMYLCVTSREPTTWGSRPMEGTDTQYFGPGTRLTVL.

This clonotype occurred a few times. This chain's CDR3 is CATSRETAGWGQPQHF. The CDR3 DNA sequence: TGTGCCACCAGCAGAGAAACGGCGGGATGGGGTCAGCCCCAGCATTTT. The V and J genes are TRBV15 and TRBJ1-5; D is unclear. The CDR3 length is 16 residues. Trimming removed 0 bases from V and 6 bases from J, with 15 bases in between. Germline loops: CDR1 LNHNV, CDR2 YYDKDF (reference sequence). Based on the CDR3 plus reference TRBV15 and TRBJ1-5, the full variable domain is DAMVIQNPRYQVTQFGKPVTLSCSQTLNHNVMYWYQQKSSQAPKLLFHYYDKDFNNEADTPDNFQSRRPNTSFCFLDIRSPGLGDTAMYLCATSRETAGWGQPQHFGDGTRLSIL.

This rearrangement joins TRBV18 to TRBJ1-4, with D hard to call. Germline V gene data show CDR1 as KGHSH and CDR2 as LQKENI. This CDR3 is built from 13 residues. V was trimmed by 6 bases and J by 3 bases, leaving 8 bases between them. The CDR3 DNA sequence: TGTGCCAGCTCGTCGGACGCTAATGAAAAACTGTTTTTT. It specifies CASSSDANEKLFF.

The V and J genes are TRBV28 and TRBJ2-4; 10 bases map to TRBD1. The DNA end favors TRBJ2-7, so the J call may be wrong. From germline, CDR1 is MDHEN and CDR2 SYDVKM. The CDR3 contains 14 residues. The CDR3 bases are TGTGCCAGCACCGGCGGACAGGGGGACTACGAGCAGTACTTC. Amino acid sequence: CASTGGQGDYEQYF.

The rearrangement joins TRBV28 to TRBJ1-5; the D is unclear. The CDR3 consists of 16 residues. The germline V and J ends were trimmed by 6 bases and 3 bases, with 18 bases remaining between them. Germline assignment: CDR1 MDHEN and CDR2 SYDVKM. CDR3 DNA sequence: TGTGCCAGCAGCCCCACCGGCCTGGTCAACAATCAGCCCCAGCATTTT. Residues: CASSPTGLVNNQPQHF.

The rearrangement uses TRBV28 and TRBJ2-5; 9 bases agree with TRBD1. J gave up 2 bases and V 7 bases, and 5 bases lay outside the gene matches. The CDR3 covers 14 residues. Germline V lookup: CDR1 MDHEN, CDR2 SYDVKM. This CDR3 is CASINRGPQETQYF. The CDR3 coding sequence is TGTGCCAGCATTAACAGGGGGCCACAAGAGACCCAGTACTTC. The full variable domain, completed using reference TRBV28 and TRBJ2-5, is DVKVTQSSRYLVKRTGEKVFLECVQDMDHENMFWYRQDPGLGLRLIYFSYDVKMKEKGDIPEGYSVSREKKERFSLILESASTNQTSMYLCASINRGPQETQYFGPGTRLLVL.

This clonotype has only a few counts. The chain has TRBV20-1 and TRBJ2-5; D might be TRBD1 or TRBD2, each matching 5 bases. There are 16 residues in the CDR3. Germline V CDR1 and CDR2: DFQATT, SNEGSKA (reference sequence). The V and J ends lost 1 base and 2 bases respectively, with 17 bases between them. DNA of the CDR3: TGCAGTGCTAGAGCTTCTGGGGACCAGTTACAAGAGACCCAGTACTTC. Residues: CSARASGDQLQETQYF.

The chain joins TRBV4-3 to TRBJ1-4; weak D call: TRBD1 (6 bases). This CDR3 has 14 amino acids. Trimming removed 5 bases from V and 4 bases from J, with 11 bases in between. From germline, CDR1 is LGHNA and CDR2 YSLEER. CDR3 sequence (DNA): TGCGCCAGCAGCTGGGGGGCGGTTAATGAAAAACTGTTTTTT. Translating it yields CASSWGAVNEKLFF.

V and J are TRBV19 and TRBJ2-1; D remains unclear. The CDR3 runs to 17 residues. The germline V and J ends were trimmed by 0 bases and 0 bases, with 12 bases remaining between them. Germline CDR1 is LNHDA and CDR2 is SQIVND (reference sequence). This chain's CDR3 is CASSIDSGSSSYNEQFF. CDR3 DNA: TGTGCCAGTAGTATAGATTCAGGCAGCAGCTCCTACAATGAGCAGTTCTTC.

CDR3 nucleotide sequence: TGTGCCAGCAGTTACGCACGGACAGGGGGGAATGAGCAGTTCTTC. It yields the protein CASSYARTGGNEQFF. This rearrangement joins TRBV6-6 to TRBJ2-1; TRBD1 matches 10 bases. CDR1 and CDR2 from the germline V gene are MNHNY and SVGAGI (reference sequence). The CDR3 contains 15 residues. The trim removed 2 bases at V and 7 bases at J, leaving 5 bases unmatched.

This clonotype appeared a few times. The rearrangement links TRBV20-1 to TRBJ2-4; 7 nucleotides match TRBD2. The better agreement between TRBJ2-5 and the DNA end casts doubt on the J call. The CDR3 spans 12 residues. Per the germline V gene, CDR1 is DFQATT and CDR2 is SNEGSKA (reference sequence). CDR3 loop: CSAPSGKETQYF. CDR3 DNA sequence: TGCAGTGCTCCCAGCGGGAAAGAGACCCAGTACTTC.

This sequence joins TRBV6-6 and TRBJ1-5; D not certain. Looked up from germline, CDR1 is MNHNY and CDR2 is SVGAGI (reference sequence). This CDR3 has 11 amino acids. Trimming cost V 5 bases and J 7 bases, with 6 bases left between them. The CDR3 sequence is CASSLPQPQHF. CDR3 in DNA: TGTGCCAGCAGTCTTCCCCAGCCCCAGCATTTT.

This clonotype occurred a few times. The rearrangement joins TRBV20-1 to TRBJ1-6; TRBD1 agrees at 11 bases. The germline V gene encodes CDR1 DFQATT and CDR2 SNEGSKA (reference sequence). The V gene end was trimmed by 3 bases and the J gene end by 7 bases; junction bases not matched to a gene: 2. This CDR3 comprises 14 residues. DNA for the CDR3: TGCAGTGCTAGGAGGACAGGGGGCAATTCACCCCTCCACTTT. This sequence encodes CSARRTGGNSPLHF.

V gene TRBV5-1 combines with J gene TRBJ2-5, with TRBD2 identical over 10 bases. Trimming cost V 4 bases and J 2 bases; bases outside gene matches: 5. The germline V gene has CDR1 SGHRS and CDR2 YFSETQ. The CDR3 spans 15 residues. The CDR3 DNA reads TGCGCCAGCAGCGCCGGGACTAGCGTTCAAGAGACCCAGTACTTC. It translates to CASSAGTSVQETQYF.

The chain couples TRBV6-2 or TRBV6-3 to TRBJ1-5; D gene ambiguous. Germline assignment: CDR1 MNHEY and CDR2 SVGEGT. This CDR3 contains 14 residues. V lost 4 bases to trimming and J lost 6 bases, with 13 bases between them. The CDR3 loop reads CASSLIGVRQPQHF. The DNA for the CDR3 is TGTGCCAGCAGTTTAATCGGGGTCCGTCAGCCCCAGCATTTT.

As to this clonotype: One junction end disagrees with the germline gene, perhaps due to a read error. The chain has TRBV7-2 and TRBJ2-7, with 8 bases aligning to TRBD2. Germline-derived CDR1 and CDR2 are SGHTA and FQGNSA. This CDR3 comprises 15 residues. The CDR3 protein is CAGSVSGTSSYEQYF. In DNA form, the CDR3 reads TGTGCCGGCAGCGTCTCCGGGACTAGCTCCTACGAGCAGTACTTC.

As to this clonotype: A read error may explain this, as a much larger clone is one base away. The conserved final phenylalanine or tryptophan is absent from the CDR3, which likely points to a read error. The DNA is left out, because the CDR3 cannot be placed on it with certainty; the CDR3 is given as TCRdb lists it. The rearrangement joins TRBV21-1 to TRBJ2-1. TRBV21-1 is annotated as a pseudogene. The CDR3 totals 14 residues, both ends included. The CDR3: CASSRSQCYNEQFL.

This chain joins TRBV4-3 and TRBJ1-4; TRBD1 might be the D (5 bases). Germline CDR1 is LGHNA and CDR2 is YSLEER. The CDR3 covers 14 residues. V lost 4 bases and J lost 8, with 14 bases in between. As DNA, the CDR3 is TGCGCCAGCAGCCCCCGGGGACCGGGAGAAAAACTGTTTTTT. It encodes CASSPRGPGEKLFF.

The V and J genes are TRBV15 and TRBJ2-3; 8 bases map to TRBD2. Germline CDR1 reads LNHNV; CDR2 reads YYDKDF (reference sequence). The V gene end was trimmed by 0 bases and the J gene end by 3 bases; junction bases not matched to a gene: 5. The CDR3 consists of 16 residues. Written as DNA, the CDR3 is TGTGCCACCAGCAGAGACGTGGGCGGGAGGACAGATACGCAGTATTTT. This gives the protein CATSRDVGGRTDTQYF.

The genes are TRBV5-6 and TRBJ2-5, with 9 bases lining up with TRBD2. CDR1 is SGHDT, CDR2 YYEEEE, per germline. Trimming at V came to 3 bases and at J to 11 bases, leaving 17 bases not matched to a gene. The CDR3 has 16 residues. CDR3 DNA sequence: TGTGCCAGCAGCTACAAGCGGACTAGCGTGGGGAATGAGCAGTACTTC. Translating it yields CASSYKRTSVGNEQYF.

This clonotype was detected once. The chain joins TRBV29-1 to TRBJ2-1; possible D gene TRBD2, 6 bases. Trimming stripped 6 bases from V and 6 bases from J, with 12 bases between. This CDR3 comprises 12 residues. The germline V gene encodes CDR1 SQVTM and CDR2 ANQGSEA. The CDR3 DNA reads TGCAGCGTAAATACGGGAGTCAATGAGCAGTTCTTC. This encodes CSVNTGVNEQFF.

This clonotype has at least ten counts. V gene TRBV29-1 combines with J gene TRBJ1-1; TRBD1 aligns across 9 bases. This CDR3 has 13 amino acids. The ends lost 7 bases at V and 3 bases at J; junction bases unmatched: 6. In germline, CDR1 is SQVTM, CDR2 ANQGSEA. CDR3 loop: CSAQTGGDTEAFF. CDR3 coding DNA: TGCAGCGCCCAGACAGGGGGGGACACTGAAGCTTTCTTT.